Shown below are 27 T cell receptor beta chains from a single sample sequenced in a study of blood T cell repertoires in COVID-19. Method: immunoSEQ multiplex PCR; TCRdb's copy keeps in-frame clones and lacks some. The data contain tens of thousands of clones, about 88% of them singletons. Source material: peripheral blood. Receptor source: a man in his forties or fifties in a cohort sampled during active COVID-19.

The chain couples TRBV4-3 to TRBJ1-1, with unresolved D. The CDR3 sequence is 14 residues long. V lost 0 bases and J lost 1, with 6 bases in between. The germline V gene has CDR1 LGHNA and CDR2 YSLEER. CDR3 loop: CASSQDGENTEAFF. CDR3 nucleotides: TGCGCCAGCAGCCAAGACGGAGAGAACACTGAAGCTTTCTTT.

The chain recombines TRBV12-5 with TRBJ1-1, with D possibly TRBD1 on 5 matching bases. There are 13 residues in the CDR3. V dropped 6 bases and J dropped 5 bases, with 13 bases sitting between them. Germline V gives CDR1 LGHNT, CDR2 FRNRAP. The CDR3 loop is CASGKKGVTEAFF. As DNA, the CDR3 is TGTGCTAGTGGCAAGAAAGGGGTTACTGAAGCTTTCTTT.

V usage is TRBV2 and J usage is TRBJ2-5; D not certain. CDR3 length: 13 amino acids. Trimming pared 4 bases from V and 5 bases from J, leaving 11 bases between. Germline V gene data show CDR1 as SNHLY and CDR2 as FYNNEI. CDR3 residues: CASSVVYRETQYF. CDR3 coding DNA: TGTGCCAGCAGTGTAGTCTACCGGGAGACCCAGTACTTC.

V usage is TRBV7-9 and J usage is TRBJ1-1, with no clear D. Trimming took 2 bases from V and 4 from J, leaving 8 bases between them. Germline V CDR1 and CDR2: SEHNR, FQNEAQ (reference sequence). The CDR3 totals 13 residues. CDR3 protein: CASSLIGRTEAFF. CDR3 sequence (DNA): TGTGCCAGCAGCTTAATTGGCCGCACTGAAGCTTTCTTT.

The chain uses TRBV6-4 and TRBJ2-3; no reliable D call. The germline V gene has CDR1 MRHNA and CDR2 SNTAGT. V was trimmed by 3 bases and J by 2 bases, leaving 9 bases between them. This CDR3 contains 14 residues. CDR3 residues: CASSEGSSTDTQYF. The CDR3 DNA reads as TGTGCCAGCAGTGAGGGCAGTTCCACAGATACGCAGTATTTT.

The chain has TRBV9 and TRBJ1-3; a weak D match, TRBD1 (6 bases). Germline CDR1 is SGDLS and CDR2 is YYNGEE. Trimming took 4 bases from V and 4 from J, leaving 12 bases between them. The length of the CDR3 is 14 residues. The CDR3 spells CASSSGTSGNTIYF. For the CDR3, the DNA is TGTGCCAGCAGCTCCGGGACATCAGGAAACACCATATATTTT.

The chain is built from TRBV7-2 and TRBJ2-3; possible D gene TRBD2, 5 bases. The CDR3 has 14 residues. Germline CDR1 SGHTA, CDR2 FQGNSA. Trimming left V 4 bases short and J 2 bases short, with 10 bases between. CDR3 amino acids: CASSSGFPTDTQYF. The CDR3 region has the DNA TGTGCCAGCAGCTCGGGGTTCCCCACAGATACGCAGTATTTT.

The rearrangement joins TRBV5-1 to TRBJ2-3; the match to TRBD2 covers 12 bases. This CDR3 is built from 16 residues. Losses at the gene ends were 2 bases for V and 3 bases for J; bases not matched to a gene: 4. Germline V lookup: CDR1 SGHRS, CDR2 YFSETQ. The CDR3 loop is CASSFTSGGPTDTQYF. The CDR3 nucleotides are TGCGCCAGCAGCTTTACTAGCGGGGGGCCAACAGATACGCAGTATTTT.

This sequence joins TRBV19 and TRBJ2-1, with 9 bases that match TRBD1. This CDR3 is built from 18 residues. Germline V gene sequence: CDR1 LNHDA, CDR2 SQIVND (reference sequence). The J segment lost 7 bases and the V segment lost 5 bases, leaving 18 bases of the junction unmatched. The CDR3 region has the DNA TGTGCCAGTAGTCCCAACAGGGGGGACAGGGTGCTTCGTAATGAGCAGTTCTTC. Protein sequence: CASSPNRGDRVLRNEQFF. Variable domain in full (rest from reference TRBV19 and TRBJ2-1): DGGITQSPKYLFRKEGQNVTLSCEQNLNHDAMYWYRQDPGQGLRLIYYSQIVNDFQKGDIAEGYSVSREKKESFPLTVTSAQKNPTAFYLCASSPNRGDRVLRNEQFFGPGTRLTVL.

Here the CDR3 reads CASSSLKARGSEQFF. CDR3 DNA sequence: TGTGCCAGCAGCTCTTTGAAGGCTAGGGGTAGTGAGCAGTTCTTC. The V gene is TRBV7-8, the J gene TRBJ2-1; TRBD1 is a possible D gene (5 bases). Germline V gene lookup returns CDR1 SGHVS and CDR2 FQNEAQ. V lost 4 bases to trimming and J lost 9 bases, with 19 bases between them. The CDR3 spans 15 residues.

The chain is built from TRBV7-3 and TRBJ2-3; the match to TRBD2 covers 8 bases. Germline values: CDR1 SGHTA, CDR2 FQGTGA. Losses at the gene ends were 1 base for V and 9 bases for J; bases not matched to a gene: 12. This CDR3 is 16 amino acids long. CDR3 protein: CASSLMAQAGVATQYF. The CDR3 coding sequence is TGTGCCAGCAGCTTAATGGCTCAAGCGGGAGTCGCCACGCAGTATTTT.

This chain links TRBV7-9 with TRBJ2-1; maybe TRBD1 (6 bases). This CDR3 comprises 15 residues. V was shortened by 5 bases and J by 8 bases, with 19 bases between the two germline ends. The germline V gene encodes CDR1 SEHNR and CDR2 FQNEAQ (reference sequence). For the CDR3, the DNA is TGTGCCAGCAGCCCTCCCACAGGGTTGGTACATGAGCAGTTCTTC. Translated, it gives CASSPPTGLVHEQFF.

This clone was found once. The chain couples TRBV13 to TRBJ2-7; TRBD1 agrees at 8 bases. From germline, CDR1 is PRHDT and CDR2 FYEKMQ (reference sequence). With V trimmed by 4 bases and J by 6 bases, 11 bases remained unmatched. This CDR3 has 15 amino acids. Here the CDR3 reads CASSSNGQGRREQYF. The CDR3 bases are TGTGCCAGCAGCTCAAATGGACAGGGTAGGCGCGAGCAGTACTTC. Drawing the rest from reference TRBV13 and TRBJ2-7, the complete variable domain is AAGVIQSPRHLIKEKRETATLKCYPIPRHDTVYWYQQGPGQDPQFLISFYEKMQSDKGSIPDRFSAQQFSDYHSELNMSSLELGDSALYFCASSSNGQGRREQYFGPGTRLTVT.

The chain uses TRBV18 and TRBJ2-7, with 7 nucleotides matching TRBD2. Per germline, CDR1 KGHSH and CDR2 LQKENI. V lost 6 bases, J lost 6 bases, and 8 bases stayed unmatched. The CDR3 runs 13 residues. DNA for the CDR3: TGTGCCAGCTCCTCCGCAGGGAGGGTCGAGCAGTACGTC. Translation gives CASSSAGRVEQYV.

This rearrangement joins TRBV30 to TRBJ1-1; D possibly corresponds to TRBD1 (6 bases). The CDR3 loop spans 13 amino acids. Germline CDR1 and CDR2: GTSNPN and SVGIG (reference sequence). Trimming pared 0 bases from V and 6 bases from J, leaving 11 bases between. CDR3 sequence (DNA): TGTGCCTGGAGTGTAGGGTCAGGGGCTGAAGCTTTCTTT. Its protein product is CAWSVGSGAEAFF.

CDR3 in amino acids: CASTQAGLKTQYF. The CDR3 coding sequence is TGTGCCAGCACCCAAGCGGGTCTAAAGACCCAGTACTTC. The chain carries TRBV7-3 and TRBJ2-5, with D possibly matching TRBD2 (6 bases). V shed 7 bases and J shed 6 bases, with 15 bases lying between them. This CDR3 is built from 13 residues. Germline values: CDR1 SGHTA, CDR2 FQGTGA.

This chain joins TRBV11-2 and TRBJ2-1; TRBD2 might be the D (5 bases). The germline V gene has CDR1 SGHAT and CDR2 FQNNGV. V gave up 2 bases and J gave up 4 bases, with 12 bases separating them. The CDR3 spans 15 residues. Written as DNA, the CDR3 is TGTGCCAGCAGCTTATATGGGCGGGCTTACAATGAGCAGTTCTTC. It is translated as CASSLYGRAYNEQFF. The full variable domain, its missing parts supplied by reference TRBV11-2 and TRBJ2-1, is EAGVAQSPRYKIIEKRQSVAFWCNPISGHATLYWYQQILGQGPKLLIQFQNNGVVDDSQLPKDRFSAERLKGVDSTLKIQPAKLEDSAVYLCASSLYGRAYNEQFFGPGTRLTVL.

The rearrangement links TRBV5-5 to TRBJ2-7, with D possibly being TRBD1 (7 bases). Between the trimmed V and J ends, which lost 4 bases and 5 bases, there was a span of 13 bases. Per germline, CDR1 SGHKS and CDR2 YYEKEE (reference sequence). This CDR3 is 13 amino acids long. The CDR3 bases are TGTGCCAGCAGCCAGGGGGGTTTGGACGAGCAGTACGTC. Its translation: CASSQGGLDEQYV.

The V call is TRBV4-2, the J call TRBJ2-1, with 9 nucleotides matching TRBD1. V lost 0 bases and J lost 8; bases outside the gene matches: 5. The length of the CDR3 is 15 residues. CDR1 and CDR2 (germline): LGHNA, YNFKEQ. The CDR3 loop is CASSQEPGQGHEQFF. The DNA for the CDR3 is TGTGCCAGCAGCCAAGAGCCGGGACAGGGTCATGAGCAGTTCTTC.

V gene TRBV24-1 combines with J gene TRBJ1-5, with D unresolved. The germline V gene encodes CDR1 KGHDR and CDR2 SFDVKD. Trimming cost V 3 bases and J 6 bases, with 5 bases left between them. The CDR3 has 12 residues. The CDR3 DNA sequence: TGTGCCACCAGTGATCCCGGTCAGCCCCAGCATTTT. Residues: CATSDPGQPQHF.

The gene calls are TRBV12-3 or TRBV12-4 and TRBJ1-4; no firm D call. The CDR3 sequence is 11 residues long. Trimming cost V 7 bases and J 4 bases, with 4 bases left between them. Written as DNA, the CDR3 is TGTGCCAGCACCCTTAATGAAAAACTGTTTTTT. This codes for CASTLNEKLFF.

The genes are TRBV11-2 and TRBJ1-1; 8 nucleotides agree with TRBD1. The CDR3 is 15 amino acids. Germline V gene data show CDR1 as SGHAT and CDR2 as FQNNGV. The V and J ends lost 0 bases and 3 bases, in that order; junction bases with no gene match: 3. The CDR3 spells CASSLEDREDTEAFF. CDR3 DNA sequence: TGTGCCAGCAGCTTAGAGGACAGGGAAGACACTGAAGCTTTCTTT.

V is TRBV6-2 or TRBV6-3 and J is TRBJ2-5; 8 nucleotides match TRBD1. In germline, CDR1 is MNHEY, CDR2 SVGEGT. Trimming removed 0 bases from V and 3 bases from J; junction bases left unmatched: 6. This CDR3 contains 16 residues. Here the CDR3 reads CASSYSRTGWEETQYF. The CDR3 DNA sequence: TGTGCCAGCAGTTACTCAAGGACAGGGTGGGAAGAGACCCAGTACTTC.

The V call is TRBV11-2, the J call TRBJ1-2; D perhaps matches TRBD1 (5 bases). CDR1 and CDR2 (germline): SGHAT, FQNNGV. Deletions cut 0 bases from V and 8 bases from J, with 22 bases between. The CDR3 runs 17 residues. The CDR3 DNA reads TGTGCCAGCAGCTTAGAGTTCATGATCGGGGGTTCGGGAGGCTACACCTTC. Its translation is CASSLEFMIGGSGGYTF.

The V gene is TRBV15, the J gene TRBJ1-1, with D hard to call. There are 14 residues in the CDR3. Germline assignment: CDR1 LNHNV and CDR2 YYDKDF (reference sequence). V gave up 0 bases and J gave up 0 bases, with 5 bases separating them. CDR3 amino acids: CATSRDLVNTEAFF. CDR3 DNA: TGTGCCACCAGCAGAGATTTAGTGAACACTGAAGCTTTCTTT. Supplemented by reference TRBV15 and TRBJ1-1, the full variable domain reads DAMVIQNPRYQVTQFGKPVTLSCSQTLNHNVMYWYQQKSSQAPKLLFHYYDKDFNNEADTPDNFQSRRPNTSFCFLDIRSPGLGDTAMYLCATSRDLVNTEAFFGQGTRLTVV.

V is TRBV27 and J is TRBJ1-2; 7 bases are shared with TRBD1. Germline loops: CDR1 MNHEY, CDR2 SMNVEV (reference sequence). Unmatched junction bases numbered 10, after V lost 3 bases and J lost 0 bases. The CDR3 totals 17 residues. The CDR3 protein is CASSFVGGGGSNYGYTF. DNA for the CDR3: TGTGCCAGCAGTTTTGTAGGAGGGGGCGGCTCTAACTATGGCTACACCTTC.

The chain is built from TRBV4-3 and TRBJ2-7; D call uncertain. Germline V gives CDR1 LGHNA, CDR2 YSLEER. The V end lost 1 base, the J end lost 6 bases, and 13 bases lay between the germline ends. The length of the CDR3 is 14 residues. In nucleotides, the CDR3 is TGCGCCAGCAGCCAAGGACTCGGAGTAGGCGAGCAGTACTTC. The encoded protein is CASSQGLGVGEQYF.